There are a few counts of the clone carrying this TCR beta chain. The target antigen is unknown. Per the germline V gene, CDR1 is SGHTA and CDR2 is FQGNSA. The CDR3 runs 15 residues. Trimming took 3 bases from V and 3 from J, leaving 11 bases between them. TCRdb processed the reads anew with MiXCR; each CDR3 protein has one entry. This sample carries 150,000 to 200,000 distinct CDR3 sequences, about 15% of them seen once, and the ten largest clones take 18%. This entry belongs to a study of T cell repertoires in cytomegalovirus infection. Study background: Public TCR beta signatures marked donors with CMV infection and the matching HLA. Broader study findings: Predominance within the ex vivo response was attributable to HLA-C-restricted CMV-specific TCR beta clonotypes. Based on cumulative public TCR beta family frequency, carriers of CMV plus the relevant HLA were identified.

The receptor was derived from a human donor in good health (CMV status not recorded). Some clones in this sample may be carry-over from other donors' samples. This chain connects TRBV7-2 to TRBJ1-4, with D tentatively TRBD1 (5 bases). Sequenced input: CD8+ T cells from PBMCs. The CDR3 DNA reads TGTGCCAGCAGCTTGAACAGGACTCCTAATGAAAAACTGTTTTTT. Amino acid sequence: CASSLNRTPNEKLFF.